Given below is one T cell receptor beta chain in context. The antigen remains unidentified. The method was immunoSEQ multiplex PCR; TCRdb's version includes in-frame clones alone and lacks a portion of them. The sample lists 50,000 to 75,000 clones, around 95% occurring once. Patients received at least one anti-epileptic drug before surgery. This CDR3 contains 12 residues. Trimming took off 3 bases at V and 5 bases at J, with 7 bases between the two ends. This record comes from a study of brain T cells in children with intractable seizures. Study outcomes and limitations: Viral specificity was inferred only from CDR3 similarity; HCMV serostatus was unknown.

This clonotype was obtained from a boy under two years old with focal cortical dysplasia and intractable seizures. The chain is built from TRBV12-3 or TRBV12-4 and TRBJ2-5, with D possibly matching TRBD2 (6 bases). This specimen consisted of peripheral blood, obtained at surgery. The CDR3 is CASSLEGETQYF. The CDR3 coding sequence is TGTGCCAGCAGTTTGGAGGGGGAGACCCAGTACTTC.